The rows below give T cell receptor beta chains drawn from one sample of a study of shared clonotypes between healthy human individuals. Here immunoSEQ multiplex PCR was the method, and the copy in TCRdb shows in-frame clones only, minus some. The table shows 2 million to 2.5 million clones, with about 92% occurring only once. The sample consisted of naive CD8+ T cells from PBMCs. These receptor sequences come from a man younger than 30 in good health. Some clones in this sample may be carry-over from other donors' samples. Both conserved end residues are trimmed from each CDR3. Fields, in order: CDR3 protein, J gene, V gene.

CDR3 protein: ASSLRGAQETQY
J gene: TRBJ2-5
V gene: TRBV7-9

CDR3 protein: ASSLVPGGGDEQF
J gene: TRBJ2-1
V gene: TRBV11-2

CDR3 protein: ASSLAGGGADTEAF
J gene: TRBJ1-1
V gene: TRBV7-9

CDR3 protein: ASSFIGSTGGIDEQY
J gene: TRBJ2-7
V gene: TRBV27

CDR3 protein: ASSIGVGGRETQY
J gene: TRBJ2-5
V gene: TRBV19

CDR3 protein: ASSPGQVYNSPLH
J gene: TRBJ1-6
V gene: TRBV27

CDR3 protein: ASSYSSRPTDTQY
J gene: TRBJ2-3
V gene: TRBV6-6

CDR3 protein: ATNGQILHEQF
J gene: TRBJ2-1
V gene: TRBV28

CDR3 protein: ASSLFVMGEGGNEQF
J gene: TRBJ2-1
V gene: TRBV27

CDR3 protein: ASSLVRLADDTDTQY
J gene: TRBJ2-3
V gene: TRBV7-8

CDR3 protein: ASSLTGGITEAF
J gene: TRBJ1-1
V gene: TRBV9

CDR3 protein: ASSSLAGGGEQY
J gene: TRBJ2-7
V gene: TRBV28

CDR3 protein: SVAGGSSYEQY
J gene: TRBJ2-7
V gene: TRBV29-1

CDR3 protein: ASSQDPMTEGRQGNEQY
J gene: TRBJ2-7
V gene: TRBV4-1

CDR3 protein: ASSFDRVYGYT
J gene: TRBJ1-2
V gene: TRBV7-3

CDR3 protein: ASSASGRAGDEQF
J gene: TRBJ2-1
V gene: TRBV9

CDR3 protein: AISRDSMMNTGELF
J gene: TRBJ2-2
V gene: TRBV10-3

CDR3 protein: ATSRGTGVSETQY
J gene: TRBJ2-5
V gene: TRBV15

CDR3 protein: ASSLPSSTDTQY
J gene: TRBJ2-3
V gene: TRBV28

CDR3 protein: ASSLGQGNEQY
J gene: TRBJ2-7
V gene: TRBV11-2

CDR3 protein: ASSWGRDKYEQY
J gene: TRBJ2-7
V gene: TRBV5-1

CDR3 protein: ASSPAGLAYGYT
J gene: TRBJ1-2
V gene: TRBV5-4

CDR3 protein: ASSQGSTSTDTQY
J gene: TRBJ2-3
V gene: TRBV28

CDR3 protein: ASSFYEAYNEQF
J gene: TRBJ2-1
V gene: TRBV6-5

CDR3 protein: ASSPQGSAEAF
J gene: TRBJ1-1
V gene: TRBV7-9

CDR3 protein: ASSLLDSADTQY
J gene: TRBJ2-3
V gene: TRBV28

CDR3 protein: ASSKRLAGGDEQY
J gene: TRBJ2-7
V gene: TRBV9

CDR3 protein: ASRPTVTYGYT
J gene: TRBJ1-2
V gene: TRBV5-4

CDR3 protein: ASSLAGVSNEQY
J gene: TRBJ2-7
V gene: TRBV27

CDR3 protein: ASSLSWEGTTEAF
J gene: TRBJ1-1
V gene: TRBV27

CDR3 protein: ASRKEVPSEATGANVLT
J gene: TRBJ2-6
V gene: TRBV10-2

CDR3 protein: ASSVEEGRGYEQY
J gene: TRBJ2-7
V gene: TRBV9

CDR3 protein: ASSKVGQGDTEAF
J gene: TRBJ1-1
V gene: TRBV13

CDR3 protein: ASSIATNHYEQY
J gene: TRBJ2-7
V gene: TRBV19

CDR3 protein: ASSYPWRDNNEQF
J gene: TRBJ2-1
V gene: TRBV6-6

CDR3 protein: ASSPSGQGGETQY
J gene: TRBJ2-5
V gene: TRBV18

CDR3 protein: ASSTGEGIEAF
J gene: TRBJ1-1
V gene: TRBV9

CDR3 protein: ASSMWERNGELF
J gene: TRBJ2-2
V gene: TRBV19

CDR3 protein: ASSPVRTNTGELF
J gene: TRBJ2-2
V gene: TRBV4-1

CDR3 protein: ASSLFERENNEQF
J gene: TRBJ2-1
V gene: TRBV7-6

CDR3 protein: ASSVESRRQETQY
J gene: TRBJ2-5
V gene: TRBV9

CDR3 protein: ASSVAPGLNNEQF
J gene: TRBJ2-1
V gene: TRBV9

CDR3 protein: ASSISGVDTGELF
J gene: TRBJ2-2
V gene: TRBV19

CDR3 protein: ASSLLAAYYEQY
J gene: TRBJ2-7
V gene: TRBV28

CDR3 protein: ASSYRPETQY
J gene: TRBJ2-5
V gene: TRBV6-6

CDR3 protein: ASSLSTGGNYEQY
J gene: TRBJ2-7
V gene: TRBV27

CDR3 protein: ASSQLAGGTGELF
J gene: TRBJ2-2
V gene: TRBV28

CDR3 protein: ASSLSGGRKLEQY
J gene: TRBJ2-7
V gene: TRBV5-1

CDR3 protein: ASSLSVRINGETQY
J gene: TRBJ2-5
V gene: TRBV27

CDR3 protein: ASSDRGLYEQY
J gene: TRBJ2-7
V gene: TRBV6-5

CDR3 protein: ASSGESYGYT
J gene: TRBJ1-2
V gene: TRBV6-1

CDR3 protein: ATSAPWAGETQY
J gene: TRBJ2-5
V gene: TRBV15

CDR3 protein: ASSLVGTYEQY
J gene: TRBJ2-7
V gene: TRBV5-1

CDR3 protein: SVDRTGDNYGYT
J gene: TRBJ1-2
V gene: TRBV29-1

CDR3 protein: ASSYSTGELF
J gene: TRBJ2-2
V gene: TRBV7-2

CDR3 protein: ASSHVGRRDEQF
J gene: TRBJ2-1
V gene: TRBV4-3

CDR3 protein: ASSRTFGDTAYEQY
J gene: TRBJ2-7
V gene: TRBV14